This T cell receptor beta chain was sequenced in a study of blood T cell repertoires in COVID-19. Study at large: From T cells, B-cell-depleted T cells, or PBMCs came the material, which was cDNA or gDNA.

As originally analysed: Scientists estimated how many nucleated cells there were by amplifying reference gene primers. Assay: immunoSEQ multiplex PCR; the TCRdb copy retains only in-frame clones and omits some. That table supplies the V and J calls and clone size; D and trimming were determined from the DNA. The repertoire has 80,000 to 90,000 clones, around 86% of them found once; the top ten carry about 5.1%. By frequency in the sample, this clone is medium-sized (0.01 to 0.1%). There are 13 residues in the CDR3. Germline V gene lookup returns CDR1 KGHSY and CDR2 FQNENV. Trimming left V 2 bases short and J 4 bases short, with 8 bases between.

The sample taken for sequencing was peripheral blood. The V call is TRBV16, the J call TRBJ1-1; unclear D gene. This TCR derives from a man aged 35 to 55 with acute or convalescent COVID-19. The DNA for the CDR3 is TGTGCCAGCAGCCAAGGCGGAGGCACTGAAGCTTTCTTT. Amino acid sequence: CASSQGGGTEAFF.